The T cell receptor (beta chain) described here comes from a study of early T cells in non-severe SARS-CoV-2 infection. Whole-study results and caveats: A preference for anti-spike CD8 responses marked VDJdb matching, which missed private and CD4 specificities.

Germline CDR1 reads MDHEN; CDR2 reads SYDVKM. This CDR3 region has 15 residues. V trimming: 4 bases; J trimming: 1 base; junction bases outside the gene matches: 5. Concerning this clonotype itself: What it recognizes is unknown.

Individual cDNA molecules were tagged with unique molecular identifiers. MiXCR was run by TCRdb on the 5' RACE reads, yielding one entry per CDR3 protein. The sample holds around 28,000 distinct CDR3 sequences, 5.7% seen once. The chain joins TRBV28 to TRBJ2-3; the match to TRBD2 covers 7 bases. The sequencing input was whole blood. This sequence originates from an adult who was a healthcare worker with PCR-confirmed SARS-CoV-2 infection or an uninfected control (not recorded which). In DNA, the CDR3 is TGTGCCAGCAGTTCTAGCGGAGCCCGCACAGATACGCAGTATTTT. It translates to CASSSSGARTDTQYF.